This note documents a single T cell receptor (beta chain) sequence. Antigen unknown. From germline, CDR1 is LNHNV and CDR2 YYDKDF (reference sequence). The CDR3 totals 15 residues. The ends were cut back, 5 bases at V and 0 bases at J, with 11 bases in the middle. MiXCR, applied by TCRdb to the 5' RACE reads, yields one record per CDR3 protein. The profile covers about 560,000 distinct CDR3 sequences, with about 22% appearing a single time and roughly 8.3% taken by the ten largest. This specimen comes from a study of T-cell memory formation after mild COVID-19. Study-level findings and limits: Pre-infection memory already had some responding clones, implying cross-reactive memory joined.

The chain couples TRBV15 to TRBJ1-5; perhaps TRBD1 as D (5 bases). The sequence came from an adult woman who had mild COVID-19 (a few samples of this study predate the infection). Cell type and time point are not known. Specimen: PBMCs or a T cell subset sorted from them (not recorded which). The CDR3 reads CATSQDSYSNQPQHF. The CDR3, as DNA: TGTGCCACCAGCCAAGACAGTTATAGCAATCAGCCCCAGCATTTT.